The 28 T cell receptor beta chains below come from one sample, sequenced in a study of T cells in Graves' hyperthyroidism and ophthalmopathy. TCR beta CDR3 sequences were amplified from RNA transcripts. The HTBI set primed first-round TCR CDR3 RT-PCR. TCRdb called the multiplex PCR reads again in MiXCR, with one record for every CDR3 protein. The sample lists 96,000 or so distinct CDR3 sequences, about 51% occurring once. Sequences were obtained from blood. These receptors were obtained from a woman aged 40 to 50 with Graves' hyperthyroidism.

Comment on this clonotype: The conserved phenylalanine or tryptophan is not found at the CDR3 terminus, so this likely reflects a read error. This chain uses TRBV30 with TRBJ1-2; 10 positions match TRBD1. The germline CDR1 and CDR2 sequences are GTSNPN and SVGIG (reference sequence). The CDR3 is 15 residues long. V was clipped by 2 bases and J by 3 bases; unmatched bases: 6. The CDR3, as DNA: TGTGCCTGGAGTAGGACAGGGGGAGGCCACTATGGCTACACCTCC. It encodes CAWSRTGGGHYGYTS.

In its sample, this clonotype was seen a few times. The chain is built from TRBV28 and TRBJ1-5; no clear D gene. Deletions cut 1 base from V and 3 bases from J, with 10 bases between. Germline lookup yields CDR1 MDHEN and CDR2 SYDVKM. CDR3 size: 15 residues. In DNA, the CDR3 is TGTGCCAGCAGTTTATTGGGGATCCCCAATCAGCCCCAGCATTTT. Translation: CASSLLGIPNQPQHF.

This chain links TRBV12-5 with TRBJ2-6, with D possibly TRBD2 on 5 matching bases. CDR1 and CDR2 from the germline V gene are LGHNT and FRNRAP. V shed 3 bases and J shed 0 bases, with 6 bases lying between them. This CDR3 spans 15 amino acids. CDR3 DNA sequence: TGTGCTAGTGGTTTAGGGAGCTCTGGGGCCAACGTCCTGACTTTC. Translation: CASGLGSSGANVLTF.

With respect to this clonotype: This CDR3 is missing its conserved last phenylalanine or tryptophan, likely due to a read error. CDR3 in DNA: TGTGCCAGCAATGACGCCGGGACAGGGGATCAGCCCCAGCATTAT. Protein product: CASNDAGTGDQPQHY. The rearrangement joins TRBV6-4 to TRBJ1-5, with TRBD1 matching 10 bases. Germline V CDR1 and CDR2: MRHNA, SNTAGT. CDR3 length equals 15 residues.

The chain carries TRBV25-1 and TRBJ1-1; no clear D gene. Between the trimmed V and J ends, which lost 6 bases and 1 base, there was a span of 6 bases. This CDR3 spans 12 amino acids. Germline-derived CDR1 and CDR2 are MGHDK and SYGVNS. The CDR3 here is CASRAPNTEAFF. The CDR3 DNA sequence: TGTGCCAGCAGGGCGCCGAACACTGAAGCTTTCTTT.

This clonotype showed up just once. This chain connects TRBV7-6 to TRBJ2-5, with 8 bases matching TRBD2. The CDR3 length is 17 residues. V lost 5 bases and J lost 2; bases outside the gene matches: 13. The germline CDR1 and CDR2 sequences are SGHVS and FNYEAQ. In DNA, the CDR3 is TGTGCCAGCAGCGGTACATCCGGACTAGCACGGCAAGAGACCCAGTACTTC. It yields the protein CASSGTSGLARQETQYF.

This clonotype was picked up many times. The chain has TRBV7-2 and TRBJ2-7; 9 bases agree with TRBD1. The trim removed 5 bases at V and 2 bases at J, leaving 10 bases unmatched. The germline V gene encodes CDR1 SGHTA and CDR2 FQGNSA. CDR3 length: 16 amino acids. The CDR3 protein is CASSRHLRQGAYEQYF. Written as DNA, the CDR3 is TGTGCCAGCAGCCGCCACCTTAGACAGGGGGCCTACGAGCAGTACTTC. The full variable domain, with the rest looked up from reference TRBV7-2 and TRBJ2-7, is GAGVSQSPSNKVTEKGKDVELRCDPISGHTALYWYRQSLGQGLEFLIYFQGNSAPDKSGLPSDRFSAERTGGSVSTLTIQRTQQEDSAVYLCASSRHLRQGAYEQYFGPGTRLTVT.

This clonotype was recorded many times. The chain joins TRBV15 to TRBJ2-2; D not certain. The CDR3 extends over 16 amino acids. The V end was cut by 0 bases, the J end by 6 bases, with 14 bases between. Germline lookup yields CDR1 LNHNV and CDR2 YYDKDF (reference sequence). The CDR3 region is CATSRDPASAAGELFF. In nucleotides, the CDR3 is TGTGCCACCAGCAGAGATCCTGCATCGGCGGCCGGGGAGCTGTTTTTT. Variable domain in full (rest from reference TRBV15 and TRBJ2-2): DAMVIQNPRYQVTQFGKPVTLSCSQTLNHNVMYWYQQKSSQAPKLLFHYYDKDFNNEADTPDNFQSRRPNTSFCFLDIRSPGLGDTAMYLCATSRDPASAAGELFFGEGSRLTVL.

This clonotype was counted many times. A junction boundary mismatches the germline segment, possibly from a read error. This chain connects TRBV7-2 to TRBJ2-7, with 10 bases matching TRBD1. This CDR3 is 14 amino acids long. Germline V gene lookup returns CDR1 SGHTA and CDR2 FQGNSA. Here the CDR3 DNA reads TGCGCCAGCACCCGGGACAGGGGCTCCTACGAGCAGTACTTC. Translated, it gives CASTRDRGSYEQYF.

This rearrangement joins TRBV6-2 or TRBV6-3 to TRBJ2-7; D unclear. This CDR3 is 15 amino acids long. Germline V CDR1 and CDR2: MNHEY, SVGEGT. Between the trimmed V and J ends, which lost 4 bases and 1 base, there was a span of 14 bases. The CDR3 nucleotides read TGTGCCAGCAGTTTACAGTCGACTGGGTCCTACGAGCAGTACTTC. Translation gives CASSLQSTGSYEQYF.

Points on this clonotype: This likely comes from a read error, as the CDR3 has no conserved phenylalanine or tryptophan at its end. This sequence joins TRBV10-3 and TRBJ2-5; the match to TRBD2 covers 7 bases. The length of the CDR3 is 17 residues. Per the germline V gene, CDR1 is ENHRY and CDR2 is SYGVKD. The CDR3 sequence is CATSDDGGIAGKETQYS. DNA for the CDR3: TGTGCCACCAGTGACGACGGGGGAATAGCGGGCAAAGAGACCCAGTACTCC.

The rearrangement links TRBV20-1 to TRBJ2-7, with 7 bases that match TRBD1. The CDR3 contains 13 residues. The germline V gene encodes CDR1 DFQATT and CDR2 SNEGSKA (reference sequence). Trimming removed 7 bases from V and 6 bases from J; junction bases left unmatched: 12. This chain's CDR3 is CSVAQGPRSEQYF. The CDR3, as DNA: TGCAGTGTCGCACAGGGGCCGAGAAGCGAGCAGTACTTC.

This sequence joins TRBV7-8 and TRBJ1-2, with D tentatively TRBD1 (5 bases). The CDR3 runs 16 residues. Trimming pared 5 bases from V and 12 bases from J, leaving 28 bases between. From germline, CDR1 is SGHVS and CDR2 FQNEAQ. The CDR3 DNA follows: TGTGCCAGCAGCCAACTAGCGGGAGGGGCCGGGGCGGCAAACACCTTC. This sequence encodes CASSQLAGGAGAANTF.

The table lists this clonotype with many counts. The CDR3 DNA reads TGTGCCAGCACCTCCTGGGGGGAGCAGTACTTC. As protein: CASTSWGEQYF. The V and J genes are TRBV7-2 and TRBJ2-7, with D perhaps being TRBD1 or TRBD2 (5 bases each). This CDR3 spans 11 amino acids. V was trimmed by 7 bases and J by 7 bases, leaving 11 bases between them. Per the germline V gene, CDR1 is SGHTA and CDR2 is FQGNSA.

This clonotype was counted ten times or more. The rearrangement links TRBV7-2 to TRBJ2-7, with 7 bases identical to TRBD2. There are 15 residues in the CDR3. Germline V gene sequence: CDR1 SGHTA, CDR2 FQGNSA. The junction had 8 bases not matched to a gene; V was cut back by 1 base and J by 5 bases. CDR3 DNA: TGTGCCAGCAGCTTAGGGCGCGGGAGCATCGACGAGCAGTACTTC. This sequence encodes CASSLGRGSIDEQYF.

V gene TRBV24-1 combines with J gene TRBJ1-6, with a possible D match to TRBD1 (5 bases). In germline, CDR1 is KGHDR, CDR2 SFDVKD. Trimming took off 3 bases at V and 8 bases at J, with 40 bases between the two ends. The CDR3 sequence is 24 residues long. The CDR3 loop is CATSDPRDLLGNTNGGVSDSPLHF. The CDR3 DNA reads as TGTGCCACCAGTGATCCTAGGGACCTACTGGGAAACACCAACGGGGGGGTATCGGATTCACCCCTCCACTTT.

This clonotype was seen repeatedly, ten times or more. The chain has TRBV7-3 and TRBJ1-1; possible D gene TRBD1, 6 bases. Per germline, CDR1 SGHTA and CDR2 FQGTGA. V shed 2 bases and J shed 5 bases, with 12 bases lying between them. The CDR3 is 14 amino acids. In DNA, the CDR3 is TGTGCCAGCAGCTTAGCTGGTCAGGGGACTGAAGCTTTCTTT. Its protein product is CASSLAGQGTEAFF.

This chain uses TRBV20-1 with TRBJ1-5, with 12 bases fitting TRBD1. Trimming removed 0 bases from V and 2 bases from J; junction bases left unmatched: 8. Germline values: CDR1 DFQATT, CDR2 SNEGSKA (reference sequence). The CDR3 is 18 amino acids. The CDR3 loop reads CSARDPGQGAEGNQPQHF. The CDR3 DNA sequence: TGCAGTGCTAGAGATCCGGGACAGGGGGCTGAAGGCAATCAGCCCCAGCATTTT.

The chain uses TRBV5-1 and TRBJ2-7; maybe TRBD1 (5 bases). Germline CDR1 and CDR2: SGHRS and YFSETQ. This CDR3 is 12 amino acids long. V shed 5 bases and J shed 3 bases, with 9 bases lying between them. CDR3 residues: CASRTGNYEQYF. DNA for the CDR3: TGCGCCAGCAGAACAGGAAACTACGAGCAGTACTTC.

This clonotype showed up just a few times. A read error may explain this, as a much larger clone is one base away. This chain uses TRBV7-9 with TRBJ1-2; no reliable D call. The germline CDR1 and CDR2 sequences are SEHNR and FQNEAQ (reference sequence). The length of the CDR3 is 16 residues. CDR3 in amino acids: CASSRGTEPSNHGYTF. In DNA, the CDR3 is TGTGCCAGCAGTCGTGGCACAGAACCATCTAACCATGGCTACACCTTC.

The sample holds one count of this clonotype. The chain couples TRBV7-2 to TRBJ1-2; TRBD1 matches at 7 bases. The CDR3 consists of 16 residues. V trimming: 5 bases; J trimming: 6 bases; junction bases outside the gene matches: 15. Germline assignment: CDR1 SGHTA and CDR2 FQGNSA. CDR3 in DNA: TGTGCCAGCAGCCTCCCCCCGAGACAGGGCTTCAATGGCTACACCTTC. This encodes CASSLPPRQGFNGYTF.

This clonotype came up many times. The V call is TRBV7-3, the J call TRBJ2-7, with D uncertain. V was clipped by 6 bases and J by 7 bases, with 16 bases between them. This CDR3 spans 13 amino acids. Germline V lookup: CDR1 SGHTA, CDR2 FQGTGA. CDR3: CASSLGGSREQYF. In DNA form, the CDR3 reads TGTGCCAGCAGTTTGGGTGGGTCTCGGGAGCAGTACTTC.

The rearrangement joins TRBV5-6 to TRBJ2-7; 9 bases fit TRBD2. The V segment lost 2 bases and the J segment 1 base; nucleotides outside the gene matches: 1. Germline V gives CDR1 SGHDT, CDR2 YYEEEE. The CDR3 has 14 residues. DNA for the CDR3: TGTGCCAGCAGCTTAAGCGGGAGGTCCTACGAGCAGTACTTC. The encoded protein is CASSLSGRSYEQYF.

CDR3 DNA: TGTGCCACCAGTGATAGAGGTCTGGGGGTTGGCTACACCTTC. Its protein product is CATSDRGLGVGYTF. The V gene is TRBV24-1, the J gene TRBJ1-2; D might be TRBD1 (5 bases). Trimming left V 3 bases short and J 7 bases short, with 14 bases between. CDR1 KGHDR and CDR2 SFDVKD come from the germline V gene. The CDR3 totals 14 residues.

The chain has TRBV7-2 and TRBJ1-2, with 9 bases aligning to TRBD1. Germline CDR1 reads SGHTA; CDR2 reads FQGNSA. V dropped 11 bases and J dropped 8; count of bases not matched to a gene: 12. This CDR3 contains 13 residues. The CDR3 reads CAWSHWGTGGYTF. CDR3 DNA sequence: TGTGCCTGGAGTCATTGGGGGACAGGGGGCTACACCTTC. The complete variable domain, with remaining parts taken from reference TRBV7-2 and TRBJ1-2, reads GAGVSQSPSNKVTEKGKDVELRCDPISGHTALYWYRQSLGQGLEFLIYFQGNSAPDKSGLPSDRFSAERTGGSVSTLTIQRTQQEDSAVYLCAWSHWGTGGYTFGSGTRLTVV.

Concerning this clonotype: This is likely a read error, given that the CDR3 carries no conserved phenylalanine or tryptophan at its end. No DNA is shown, since the ends of the CDR3 on it are uncertain; the CDR3 is the one TCRdb lists. The chain carries TRBV7-9 and TRBJ2-2; the D segment call TRBD2 is taken from the table without a DNA check. Germline CDR1 reads SEHNR; CDR2 reads FQNEAQ (reference sequence). The CDR3 sequence runs 18 residues, both termini included. CDR3 protein: CASSLVGLDLANTGEVCE.

The DNA for the CDR3 is TGTGCCAGCAGCTTAACTAGCGGGAGGGAAGAGACCCAGTACTTC. As protein: CASSLTSGREETQYF. This chain links TRBV7-2 with TRBJ2-5; 13 positions agree with TRBD2. This CDR3 is 15 amino acids long. V gave up 2 bases and J gave up 3 bases; unmatched junction bases: 0. The germline gives CDR1 SGHTA, CDR2 FQGNSA.

Regarding this clonotype: This CDR3 fails to terminate in the conserved phenylalanine or tryptophan, so it likely reflects a read error. The DNA is left out, because the CDR3 cannot be placed on it with certainty; the CDR3 is given as TCRdb lists it. J is TRBJ1-6 and V is TRBV13; the D segment call TRBD1 is taken from the table without a DNA check. The CDR3 sequence runs 19 residues, both termini included. Germline-derived CDR1 and CDR2 are PRHDT and FYEKMQ (reference sequence). CDR3 amino acids: CASSWKPEGGDAYNSPLQS.